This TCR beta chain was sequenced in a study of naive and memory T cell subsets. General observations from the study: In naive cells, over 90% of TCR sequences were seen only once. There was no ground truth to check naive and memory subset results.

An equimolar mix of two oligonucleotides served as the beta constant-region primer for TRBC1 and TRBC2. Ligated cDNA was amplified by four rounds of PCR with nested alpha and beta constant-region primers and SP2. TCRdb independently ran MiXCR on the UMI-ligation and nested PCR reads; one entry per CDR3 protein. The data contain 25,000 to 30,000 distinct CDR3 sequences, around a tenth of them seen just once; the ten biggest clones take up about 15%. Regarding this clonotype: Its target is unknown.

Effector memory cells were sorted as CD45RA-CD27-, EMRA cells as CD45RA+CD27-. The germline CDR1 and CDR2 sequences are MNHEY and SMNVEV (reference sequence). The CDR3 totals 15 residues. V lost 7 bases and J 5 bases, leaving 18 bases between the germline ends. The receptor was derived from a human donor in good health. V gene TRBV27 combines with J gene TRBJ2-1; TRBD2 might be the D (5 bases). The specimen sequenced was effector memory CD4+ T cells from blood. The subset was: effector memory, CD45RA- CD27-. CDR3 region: CASTMGWTGNNEQFF. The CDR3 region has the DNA TGTGCCAGCACCATGGGCTGGACGGGGAACAATGAGCAGTTCTTC.